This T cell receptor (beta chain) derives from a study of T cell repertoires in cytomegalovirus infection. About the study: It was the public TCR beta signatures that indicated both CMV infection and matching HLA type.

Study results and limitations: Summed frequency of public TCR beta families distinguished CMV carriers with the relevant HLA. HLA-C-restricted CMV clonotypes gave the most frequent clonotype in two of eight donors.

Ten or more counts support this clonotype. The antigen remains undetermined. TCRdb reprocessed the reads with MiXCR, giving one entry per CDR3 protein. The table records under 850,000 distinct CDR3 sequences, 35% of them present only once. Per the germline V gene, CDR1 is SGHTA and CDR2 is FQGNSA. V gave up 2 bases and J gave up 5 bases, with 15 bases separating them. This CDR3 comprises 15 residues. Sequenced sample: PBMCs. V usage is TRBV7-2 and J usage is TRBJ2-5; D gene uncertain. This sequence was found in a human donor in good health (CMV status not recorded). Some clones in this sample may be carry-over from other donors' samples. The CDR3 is CASSLRSTVGETQYF. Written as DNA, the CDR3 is TGTGCCAGCAGCTTACGGTCGACCGTAGGGGAGACCCAGTACTTC.